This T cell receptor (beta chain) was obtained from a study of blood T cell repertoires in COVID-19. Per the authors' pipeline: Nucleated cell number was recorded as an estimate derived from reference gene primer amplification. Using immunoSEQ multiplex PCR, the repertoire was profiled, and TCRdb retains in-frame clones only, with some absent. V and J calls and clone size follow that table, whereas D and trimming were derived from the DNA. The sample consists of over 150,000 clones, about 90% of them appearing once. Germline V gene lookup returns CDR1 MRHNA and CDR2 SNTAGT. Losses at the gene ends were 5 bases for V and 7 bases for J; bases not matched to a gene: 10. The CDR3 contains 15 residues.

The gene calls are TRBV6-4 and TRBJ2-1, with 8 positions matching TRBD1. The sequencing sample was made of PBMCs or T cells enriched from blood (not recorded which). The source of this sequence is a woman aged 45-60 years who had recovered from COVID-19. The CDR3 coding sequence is TGTGCCAGCAGTAGGTCAGGGGGCGATGTGAATGAGCAGTTCTTC. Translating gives CASSRSGGDVNEQFF.